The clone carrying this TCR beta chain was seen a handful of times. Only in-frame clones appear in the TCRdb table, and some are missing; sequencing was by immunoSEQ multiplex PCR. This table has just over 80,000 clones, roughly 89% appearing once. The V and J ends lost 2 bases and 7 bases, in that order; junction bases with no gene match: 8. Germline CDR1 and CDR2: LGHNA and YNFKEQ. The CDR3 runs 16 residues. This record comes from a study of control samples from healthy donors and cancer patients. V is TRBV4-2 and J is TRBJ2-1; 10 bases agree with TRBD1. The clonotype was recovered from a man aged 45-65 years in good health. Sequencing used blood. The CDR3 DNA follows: TGTGCCAGCAGCCAACCCCCCGGACAGGGGGGGAATGAGCAGTTCTTC. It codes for CASSQPPGQGGNEQFF.